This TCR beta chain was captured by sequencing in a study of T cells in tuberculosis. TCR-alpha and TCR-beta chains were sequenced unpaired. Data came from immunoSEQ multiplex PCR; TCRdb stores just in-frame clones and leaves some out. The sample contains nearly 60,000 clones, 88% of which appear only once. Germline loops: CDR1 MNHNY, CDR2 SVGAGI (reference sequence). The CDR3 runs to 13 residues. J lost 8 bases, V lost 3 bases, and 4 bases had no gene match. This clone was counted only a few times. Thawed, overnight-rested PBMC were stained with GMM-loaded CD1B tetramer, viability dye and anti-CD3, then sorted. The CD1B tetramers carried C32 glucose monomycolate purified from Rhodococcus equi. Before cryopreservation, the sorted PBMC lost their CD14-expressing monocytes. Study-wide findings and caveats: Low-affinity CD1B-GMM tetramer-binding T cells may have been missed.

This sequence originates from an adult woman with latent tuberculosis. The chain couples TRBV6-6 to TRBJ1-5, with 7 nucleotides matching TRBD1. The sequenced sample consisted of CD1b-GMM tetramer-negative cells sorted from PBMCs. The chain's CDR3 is CASSYQTGEPQHF. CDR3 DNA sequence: TGTGCCAGCAGTTATCAAACAGGGGAGCCCCAGCATTTT.